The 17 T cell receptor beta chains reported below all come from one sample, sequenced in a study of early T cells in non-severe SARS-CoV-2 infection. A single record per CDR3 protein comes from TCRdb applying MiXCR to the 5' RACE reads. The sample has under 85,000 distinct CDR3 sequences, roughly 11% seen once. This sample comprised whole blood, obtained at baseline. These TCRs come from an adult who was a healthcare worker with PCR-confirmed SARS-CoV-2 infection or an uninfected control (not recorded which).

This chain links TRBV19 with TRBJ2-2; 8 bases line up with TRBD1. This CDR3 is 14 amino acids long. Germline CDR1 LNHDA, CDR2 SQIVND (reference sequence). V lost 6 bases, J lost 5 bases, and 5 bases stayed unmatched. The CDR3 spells CASRWTGFTGELFF. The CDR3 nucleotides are TGTGCCAGTAGGTGGACAGGGTTTACCGGGGAGCTGTTTTTT.

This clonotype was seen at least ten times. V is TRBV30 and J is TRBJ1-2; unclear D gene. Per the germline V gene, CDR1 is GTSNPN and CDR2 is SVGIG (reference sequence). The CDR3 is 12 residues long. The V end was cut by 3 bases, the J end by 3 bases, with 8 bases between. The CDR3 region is CAWSRFYYGYTF. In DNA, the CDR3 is TGTGCCTGGAGCCGATTTTACTATGGCTACACCTTC. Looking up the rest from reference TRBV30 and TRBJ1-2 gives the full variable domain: SQTIHQWPATLVQPVGSPLSLECTVEGTSNPNLYWYRQAAGRGLQLLFYSVGIGQISSEVPQNLSASRPQDRQFILSSKKLLLSDSGFYLCAWSRFYYGYTFGSGTRLTVV.

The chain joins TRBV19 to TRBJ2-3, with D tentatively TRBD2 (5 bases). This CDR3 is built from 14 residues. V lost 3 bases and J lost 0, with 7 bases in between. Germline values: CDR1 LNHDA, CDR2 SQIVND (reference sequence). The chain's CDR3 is CASSIPGSTDTQYF. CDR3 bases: TGTGCCAGTAGTATCCCGGGGAGCACAGATACGCAGTATTTT.

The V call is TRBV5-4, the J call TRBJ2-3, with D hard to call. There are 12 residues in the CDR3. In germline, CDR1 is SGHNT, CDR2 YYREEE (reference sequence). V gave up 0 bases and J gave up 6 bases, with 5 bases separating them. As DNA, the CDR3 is TGTGCCAGCAGCTTGGAGTTGGATACGCAGTATTTT. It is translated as CASSLELDTQYF.

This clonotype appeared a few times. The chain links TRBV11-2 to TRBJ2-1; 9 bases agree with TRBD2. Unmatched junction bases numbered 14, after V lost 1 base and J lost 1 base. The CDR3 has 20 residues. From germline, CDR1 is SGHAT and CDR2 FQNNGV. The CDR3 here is CASSLVYPVAGERSYNEQFF. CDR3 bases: TGTGCCAGCAGCTTAGTATACCCAGTAGCGGGAGAGAGATCCTACAATGAGCAGTTCTTC.

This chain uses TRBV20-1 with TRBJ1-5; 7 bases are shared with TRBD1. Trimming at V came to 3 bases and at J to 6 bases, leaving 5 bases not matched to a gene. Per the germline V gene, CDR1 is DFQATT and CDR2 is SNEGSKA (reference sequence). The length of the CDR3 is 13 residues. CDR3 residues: CSASQGVGQPQHF. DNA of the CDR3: TGCAGTGCTAGTCAGGGGGTTGGTCAGCCCCAGCATTTT.

CDR3 protein: CASSRGEGQPQHF. The CDR3 coding sequence is TGTGCCAGCAGCAGAGGGGAGGGCCAGCCCCAGCATTTT. The chain links TRBV7-9 to TRBJ1-5, with D perhaps TRBD1 (5 bases). Trimming stripped 5 bases from V and 7 bases from J, with 12 bases between. Germline V gives CDR1 SEHNR, CDR2 FQNEAQ (reference sequence). The CDR3 extends over 13 amino acids. Complete variable domain (other parts from reference TRBV7-9 and TRBJ1-5): DTGVSQNPRHKITKRGQNVTFRCDPISEHNRLYWYRQTLGQGPEFLTYFQNEAQLEKSRLLSDRFSAERPKGSFSTLEIQRTEQGDSAMYLCASSRGEGQPQHFGDGTRLSIL.

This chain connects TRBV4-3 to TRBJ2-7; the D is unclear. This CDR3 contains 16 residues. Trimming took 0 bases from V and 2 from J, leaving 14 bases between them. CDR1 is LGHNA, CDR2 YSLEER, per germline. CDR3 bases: TGCGCCAGCAGCCAAGAGTACGCCAGCGCCCCCTACGAGCAGTACTTC. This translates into CASSQEYASAPYEQYF.

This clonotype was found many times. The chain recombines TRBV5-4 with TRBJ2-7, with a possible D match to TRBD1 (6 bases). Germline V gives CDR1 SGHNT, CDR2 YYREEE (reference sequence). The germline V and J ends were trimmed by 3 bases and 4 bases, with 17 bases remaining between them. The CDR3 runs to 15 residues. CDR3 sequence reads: CASSSRDKPWYEQYF. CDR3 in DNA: TGTGCCAGCAGCTCCCGGGACAAGCCATGGTACGAGCAGTACTTC.

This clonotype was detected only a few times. CDR3 nucleotides: TGTGCCAGCAGCTTAGCCCTAGCGGGACACGGACCTGGGGAGCTGTTTTTT. Its translation: CASSLALAGHGPGELFF. The V gene is TRBV7-8, the J gene TRBJ2-2; 9 nucleotides align to TRBD2. The junction had 10 bases not matched to a gene; V was cut back by 0 bases and J by 8 bases. This CDR3 has 17 amino acids. Germline V CDR1 and CDR2: SGHVS, FQNEAQ. The full variable domain, rest sourced from reference TRBV7-8 and TRBJ2-2, is GAGVSQSPRYKVAKRGQDVALRCDPISGHVSLFWYQQALGQGPEFLTYFQNEAQLDKSGLPSDRFFAERPEGSVSTLKIQRTQQEDSAVYLCASSLALAGHGPGELFFGEGSRLTVL.

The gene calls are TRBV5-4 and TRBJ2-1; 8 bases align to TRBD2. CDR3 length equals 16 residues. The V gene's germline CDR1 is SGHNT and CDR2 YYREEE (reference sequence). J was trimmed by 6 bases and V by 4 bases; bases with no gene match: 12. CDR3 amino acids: CASSPMTSARGNEQFF. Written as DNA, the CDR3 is TGTGCCAGCAGCCCAATGACTAGCGCAAGGGGCAATGAGCAGTTCTTC.

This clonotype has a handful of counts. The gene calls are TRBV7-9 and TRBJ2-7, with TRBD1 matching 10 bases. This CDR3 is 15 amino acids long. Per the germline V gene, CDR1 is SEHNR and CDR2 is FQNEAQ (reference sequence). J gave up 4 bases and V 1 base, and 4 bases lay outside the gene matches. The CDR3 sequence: CASSLGGQGRYEQYF. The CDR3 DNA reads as TGTGCCAGCAGCTTAGGGGGACAGGGGCGGTACGAGCAGTACTTC.

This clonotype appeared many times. For the CDR3, the DNA is TGCAGTGCTGGACAGGGGAATGAAAAACTGTTTTTT. Protein product: CSAGQGNEKLFF. The chain uses TRBV20-1 and TRBJ1-4; 9 bases are a match to TRBD1. Germline V CDR1 and CDR2: DFQATT, SNEGSKA (reference sequence). Trimming took 5 bases from V and 5 from J; bases not matched to a gene: 0. CDR3 length equals 12 residues.

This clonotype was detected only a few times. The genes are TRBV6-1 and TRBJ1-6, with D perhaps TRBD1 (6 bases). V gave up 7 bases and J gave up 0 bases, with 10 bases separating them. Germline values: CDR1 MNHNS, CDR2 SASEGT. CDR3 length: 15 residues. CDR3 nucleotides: TGTGCCAGCACCGGGGGGCCCTCCTATAATTCACCCCTCCACTTT. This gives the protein CASTGGPSYNSPLHF.

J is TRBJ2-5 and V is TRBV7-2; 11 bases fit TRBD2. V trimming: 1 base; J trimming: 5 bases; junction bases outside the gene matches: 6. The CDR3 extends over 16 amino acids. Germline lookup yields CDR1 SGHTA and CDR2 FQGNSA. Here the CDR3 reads CASSLVRLAGRETQYF. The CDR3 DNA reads TGTGCCAGCAGCTTAGTCAGACTAGCGGGACGCGAGACCCAGTACTTC.

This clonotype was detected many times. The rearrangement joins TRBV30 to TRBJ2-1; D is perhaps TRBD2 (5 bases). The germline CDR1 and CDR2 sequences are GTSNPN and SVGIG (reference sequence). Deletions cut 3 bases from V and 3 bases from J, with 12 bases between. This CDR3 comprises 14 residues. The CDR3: CAWRPGGYYNEQFF. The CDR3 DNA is TGTGCCTGGAGGCCGGGCGGGTACTACAATGAGCAGTTCTTC.

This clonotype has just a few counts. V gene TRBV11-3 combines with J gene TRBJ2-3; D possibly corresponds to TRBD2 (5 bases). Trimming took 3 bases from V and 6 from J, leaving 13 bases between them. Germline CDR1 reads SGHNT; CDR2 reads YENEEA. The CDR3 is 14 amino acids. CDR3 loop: CASSFGERADTQYF. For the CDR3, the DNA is TGTGCCAGCAGCTTCGGGGAGAGGGCGGATACGCAGTATTTT.